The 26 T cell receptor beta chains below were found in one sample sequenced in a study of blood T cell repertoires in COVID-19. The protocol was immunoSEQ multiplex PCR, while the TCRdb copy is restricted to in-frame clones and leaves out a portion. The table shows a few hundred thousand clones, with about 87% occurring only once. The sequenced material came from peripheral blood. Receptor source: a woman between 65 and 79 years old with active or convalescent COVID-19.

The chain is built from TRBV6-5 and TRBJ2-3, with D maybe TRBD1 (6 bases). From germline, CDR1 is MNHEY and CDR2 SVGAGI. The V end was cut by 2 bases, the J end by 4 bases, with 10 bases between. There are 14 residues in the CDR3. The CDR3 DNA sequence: TGTGCCAGCAGTTACCCTACAGGGTCAGATACGCAGTATTTT. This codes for CASSYPTGSDTQYF.

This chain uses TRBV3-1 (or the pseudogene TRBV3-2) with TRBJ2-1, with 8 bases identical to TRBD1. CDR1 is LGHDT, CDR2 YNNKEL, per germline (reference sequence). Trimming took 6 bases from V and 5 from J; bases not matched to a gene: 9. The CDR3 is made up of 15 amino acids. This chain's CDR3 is CASSPRGRSHNEQFF. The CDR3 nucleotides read TGTGCCAGCAGTCCCAGGGGGCGATCCCACAATGAGCAGTTCTTC.

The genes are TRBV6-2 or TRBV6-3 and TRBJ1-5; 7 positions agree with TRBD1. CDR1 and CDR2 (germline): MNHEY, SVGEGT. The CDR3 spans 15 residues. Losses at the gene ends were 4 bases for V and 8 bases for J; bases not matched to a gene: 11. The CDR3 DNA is TGTGCCAGCAGTTTTGACAGGGCGAGTATTGAGCCCCAGCATTTT. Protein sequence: CASSFDRASIEPQHF.

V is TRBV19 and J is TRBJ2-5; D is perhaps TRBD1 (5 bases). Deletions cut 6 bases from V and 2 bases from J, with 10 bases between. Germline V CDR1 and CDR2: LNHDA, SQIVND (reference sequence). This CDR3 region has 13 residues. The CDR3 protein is CASRGKGQETQYF. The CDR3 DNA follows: TGTGCCAGTAGAGGAAAGGGGCAAGAGACCCAGTACTTC.

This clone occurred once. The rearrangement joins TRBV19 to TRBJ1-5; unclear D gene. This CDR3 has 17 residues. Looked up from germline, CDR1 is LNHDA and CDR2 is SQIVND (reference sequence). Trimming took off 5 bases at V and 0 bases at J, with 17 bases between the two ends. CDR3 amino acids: CASSAGLTIDSNQPQHF. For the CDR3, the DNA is TGTGCCAGTAGTGCGGGTCTAACTATCGATAGCAATCAGCCCCAGCATTTT.

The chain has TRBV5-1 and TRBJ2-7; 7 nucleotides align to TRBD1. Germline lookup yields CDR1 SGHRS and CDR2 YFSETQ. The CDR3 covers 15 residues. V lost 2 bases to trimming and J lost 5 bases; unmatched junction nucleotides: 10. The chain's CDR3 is CASSFRPDRVNEQYF. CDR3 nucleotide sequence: TGCGCCAGCAGCTTCCGGCCTGACAGGGTAAACGAGCAGTACTTC. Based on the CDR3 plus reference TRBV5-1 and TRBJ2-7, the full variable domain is KAGVTQTPRYLIKTRGQQVTLSCSPISGHRSVSWYQQTPGQGLQFLFEYFSETQRNKGNFPGRFSGRQFSNSRSEMNVSTLELGDSALYLCASSFRPDRVNEQYFGPGTRLTVT.

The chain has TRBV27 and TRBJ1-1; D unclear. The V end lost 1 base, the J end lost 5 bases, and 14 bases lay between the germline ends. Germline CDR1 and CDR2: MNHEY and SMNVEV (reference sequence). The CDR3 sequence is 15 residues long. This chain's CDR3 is CASSLYGDLITEAFF. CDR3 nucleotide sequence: TGTGCCAGCAGTTTATACGGAGACTTGATTACTGAAGCTTTCTTT.

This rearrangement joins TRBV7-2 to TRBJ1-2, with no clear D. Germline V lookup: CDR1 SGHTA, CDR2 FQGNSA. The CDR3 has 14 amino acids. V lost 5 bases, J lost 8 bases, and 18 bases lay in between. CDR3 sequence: CASSQEVISRGYTF. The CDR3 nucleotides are TGTGCCAGCAGCCAAGAGGTGATATCAAGGGGCTACACCTTC.

Here the CDR3 reads CAIRPDRGSDEQYF. The CDR3 region has the DNA TGTGCCATCAGGCCGGACAGGGGGTCAGACGAGCAGTACTTC. This chain connects TRBV10-3 to TRBJ2-7, with 10 bases identical to TRBD1. Per the germline V gene, CDR1 is ENHRY and CDR2 is SYGVKD. The junction had 7 bases not matched to a gene; V was cut back by 6 bases and J by 5 bases. The CDR3 runs to 14 residues.

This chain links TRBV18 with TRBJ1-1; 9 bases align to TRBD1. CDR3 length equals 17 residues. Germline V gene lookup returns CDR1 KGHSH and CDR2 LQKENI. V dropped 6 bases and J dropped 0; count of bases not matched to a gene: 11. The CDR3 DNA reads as TGTGCCAGCTCGGGCAACGAGTACAGGGGGCTGAACACTGAAGCTTTCTTT. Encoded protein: CASSGNEYRGLNTEAFF.

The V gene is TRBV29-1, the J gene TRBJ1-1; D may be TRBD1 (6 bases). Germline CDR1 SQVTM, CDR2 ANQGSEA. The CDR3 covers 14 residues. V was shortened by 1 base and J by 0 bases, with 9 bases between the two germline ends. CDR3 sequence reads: CSVEVDRLNTEAFF. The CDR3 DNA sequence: TGCAGCGTTGAAGTGGACAGACTGAACACTGAAGCTTTCTTT.

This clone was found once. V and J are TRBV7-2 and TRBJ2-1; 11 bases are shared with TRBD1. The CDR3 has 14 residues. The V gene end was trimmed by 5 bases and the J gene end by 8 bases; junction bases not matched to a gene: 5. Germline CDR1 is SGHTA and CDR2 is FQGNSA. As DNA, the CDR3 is TGTGCCAGCAGCGGGGAGGGACAGGGGGATGAGCAGTTCTTC. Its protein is CASSGEGQGDEQFF.

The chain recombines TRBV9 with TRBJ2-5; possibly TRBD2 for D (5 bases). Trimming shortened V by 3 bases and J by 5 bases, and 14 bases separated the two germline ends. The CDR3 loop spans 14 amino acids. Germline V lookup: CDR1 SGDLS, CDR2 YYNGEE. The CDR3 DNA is TGTGCCAGCAGCGCGGGATCATGGTCGGAGACCCAGTACTTC. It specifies CASSAGSWSETQYF.

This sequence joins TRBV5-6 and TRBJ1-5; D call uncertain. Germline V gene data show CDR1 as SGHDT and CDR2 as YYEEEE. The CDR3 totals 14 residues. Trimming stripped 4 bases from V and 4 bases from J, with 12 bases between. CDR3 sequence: CASSIGRLNQPQHF. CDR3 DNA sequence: TGTGCCAGCAGCATCGGGCGACTAAATCAGCCCCAGCATTTT.

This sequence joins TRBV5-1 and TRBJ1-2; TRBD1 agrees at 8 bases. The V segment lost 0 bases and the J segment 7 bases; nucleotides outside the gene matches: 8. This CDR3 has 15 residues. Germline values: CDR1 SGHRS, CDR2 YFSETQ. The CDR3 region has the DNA TGCGCCAGCAGCTTGGATGTTTCAGGGGGCTCTGGCTACACCTTC. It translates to CASSLDVSGGSGYTF. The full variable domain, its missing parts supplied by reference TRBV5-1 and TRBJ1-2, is KAGVTQTPRYLIKTRGQQVTLSCSPISGHRSVSWYQQTPGQGLQFLFEYFSETQRNKGNFPGRFSGRQFSNSRSEMNVSTLELGDSALYLCASSLDVSGGSGYTFGSGTRLTVV.

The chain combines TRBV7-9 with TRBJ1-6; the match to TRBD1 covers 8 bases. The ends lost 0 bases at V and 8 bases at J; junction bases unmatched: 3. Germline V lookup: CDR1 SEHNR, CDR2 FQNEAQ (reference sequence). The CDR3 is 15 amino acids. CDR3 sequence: CASSLADRVDSPLHF. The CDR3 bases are TGTGCCAGCAGCTTAGCGGACAGGGTCGATTCACCCCTCCACTTT.

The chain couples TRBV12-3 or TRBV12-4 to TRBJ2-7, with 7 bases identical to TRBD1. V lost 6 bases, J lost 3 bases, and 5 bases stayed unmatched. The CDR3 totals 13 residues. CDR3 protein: CASSPGQNYEQYF. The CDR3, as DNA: TGTGCCAGCAGCCCGGGACAGAACTACGAGCAGTACTTC.

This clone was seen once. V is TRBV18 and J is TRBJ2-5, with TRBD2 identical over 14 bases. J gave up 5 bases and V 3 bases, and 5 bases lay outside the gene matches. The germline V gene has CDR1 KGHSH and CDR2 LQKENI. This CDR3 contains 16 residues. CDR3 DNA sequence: TGTGCCAGCTCACCGGGACTAGCGGGGGAGAGGGAGACCCAGTACTTC. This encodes CASSPGLAGERETQYF.

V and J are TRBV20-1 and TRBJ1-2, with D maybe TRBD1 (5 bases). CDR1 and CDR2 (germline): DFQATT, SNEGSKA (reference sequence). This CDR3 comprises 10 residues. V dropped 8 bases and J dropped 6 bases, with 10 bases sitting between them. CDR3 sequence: CSLTENGYTF. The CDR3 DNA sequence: TGCAGTTTGACAGAGAATGGCTACACCTTC.

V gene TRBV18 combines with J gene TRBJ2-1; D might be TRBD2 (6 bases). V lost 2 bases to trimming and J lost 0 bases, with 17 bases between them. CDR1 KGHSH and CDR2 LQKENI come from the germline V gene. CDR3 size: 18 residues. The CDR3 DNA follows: TGTGCCAGCTCACCATTGTTAGCGGAATCCAGCTCCTACAATGAGCAGTTCTTC. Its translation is CASSPLLAESSSYNEQFF. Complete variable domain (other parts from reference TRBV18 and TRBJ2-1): NAGVMQNPRHLVRRRGQEARLRCSPMKGHSHVYWYRQLPEEGLKFMVYLQKENIIDESGMPKERFSAEFPKEGPSILRIQQVVRGDSAAYFCASSPLLAESSSYNEQFFGPGTRLTVL.

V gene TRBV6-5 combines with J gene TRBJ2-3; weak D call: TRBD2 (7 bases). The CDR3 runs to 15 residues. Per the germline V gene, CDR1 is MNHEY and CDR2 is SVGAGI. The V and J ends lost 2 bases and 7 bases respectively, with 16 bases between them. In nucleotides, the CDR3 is TGTGCCAGCAGTTACGGGGGGGCCCGGGGAAATACGCAGTATTTT. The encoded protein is CASSYGGARGNTQYF.

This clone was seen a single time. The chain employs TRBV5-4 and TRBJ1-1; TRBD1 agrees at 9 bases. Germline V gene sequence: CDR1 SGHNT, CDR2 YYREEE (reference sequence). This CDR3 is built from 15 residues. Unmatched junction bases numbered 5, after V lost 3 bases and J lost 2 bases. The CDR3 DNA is TGTGCCAGCAGCTCCACGGGACAGGGAAACACTGAAGCTTTCTTT. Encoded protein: CASSSTGQGNTEAFF. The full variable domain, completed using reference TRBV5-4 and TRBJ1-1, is ETGVTQSPTHLIKTRGQQVTLRCSSQSGHNTVSWYQQALGQGPQFIFQYYREEENGRGNFPPRFSGLQFPNYSSELNVNALELDDSALYLCASSSTGQGNTEAFFGQGTRLTVV.

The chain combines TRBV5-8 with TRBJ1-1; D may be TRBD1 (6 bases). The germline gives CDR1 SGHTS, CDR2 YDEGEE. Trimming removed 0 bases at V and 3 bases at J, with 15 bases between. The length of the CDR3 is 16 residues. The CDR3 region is CASSLGQEILDTEAFF. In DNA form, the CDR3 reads TGTGCCAGCAGCTTGGGACAGGAGATTCTTGACACTGAAGCTTTCTTT.

The CDR3: CASTMIRGTEAFF. The CDR3, as DNA: TGTGCCAGCACCATGATCAGGGGCACTGAAGCTTTCTTT. This chain connects TRBV6-5 to TRBJ1-1, with TRBD1 as a possible D gene (6 bases). The germline V gene has CDR1 MNHEY and CDR2 SVGAGI. Trimming left V 7 bases short and J 4 bases short, with 13 bases between. This CDR3 region has 13 residues.

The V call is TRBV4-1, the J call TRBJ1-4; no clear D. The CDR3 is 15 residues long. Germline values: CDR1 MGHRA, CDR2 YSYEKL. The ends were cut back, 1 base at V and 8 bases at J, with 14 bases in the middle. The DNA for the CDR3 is TGCGCCAGCAGCCAAGTACGGGTCGCCCCGGAAAAACTGTTTTTT. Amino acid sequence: CASSQVRVAPEKLFF.

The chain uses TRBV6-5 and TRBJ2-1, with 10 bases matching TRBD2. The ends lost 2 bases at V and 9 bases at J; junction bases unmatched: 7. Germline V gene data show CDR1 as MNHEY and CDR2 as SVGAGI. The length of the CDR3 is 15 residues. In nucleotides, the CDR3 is TGTGCCAGCAGTTACAAAGCGGGGGGGCCGGGTGAGCAGTTCTTC. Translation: CASSYKAGGPGEQFF.